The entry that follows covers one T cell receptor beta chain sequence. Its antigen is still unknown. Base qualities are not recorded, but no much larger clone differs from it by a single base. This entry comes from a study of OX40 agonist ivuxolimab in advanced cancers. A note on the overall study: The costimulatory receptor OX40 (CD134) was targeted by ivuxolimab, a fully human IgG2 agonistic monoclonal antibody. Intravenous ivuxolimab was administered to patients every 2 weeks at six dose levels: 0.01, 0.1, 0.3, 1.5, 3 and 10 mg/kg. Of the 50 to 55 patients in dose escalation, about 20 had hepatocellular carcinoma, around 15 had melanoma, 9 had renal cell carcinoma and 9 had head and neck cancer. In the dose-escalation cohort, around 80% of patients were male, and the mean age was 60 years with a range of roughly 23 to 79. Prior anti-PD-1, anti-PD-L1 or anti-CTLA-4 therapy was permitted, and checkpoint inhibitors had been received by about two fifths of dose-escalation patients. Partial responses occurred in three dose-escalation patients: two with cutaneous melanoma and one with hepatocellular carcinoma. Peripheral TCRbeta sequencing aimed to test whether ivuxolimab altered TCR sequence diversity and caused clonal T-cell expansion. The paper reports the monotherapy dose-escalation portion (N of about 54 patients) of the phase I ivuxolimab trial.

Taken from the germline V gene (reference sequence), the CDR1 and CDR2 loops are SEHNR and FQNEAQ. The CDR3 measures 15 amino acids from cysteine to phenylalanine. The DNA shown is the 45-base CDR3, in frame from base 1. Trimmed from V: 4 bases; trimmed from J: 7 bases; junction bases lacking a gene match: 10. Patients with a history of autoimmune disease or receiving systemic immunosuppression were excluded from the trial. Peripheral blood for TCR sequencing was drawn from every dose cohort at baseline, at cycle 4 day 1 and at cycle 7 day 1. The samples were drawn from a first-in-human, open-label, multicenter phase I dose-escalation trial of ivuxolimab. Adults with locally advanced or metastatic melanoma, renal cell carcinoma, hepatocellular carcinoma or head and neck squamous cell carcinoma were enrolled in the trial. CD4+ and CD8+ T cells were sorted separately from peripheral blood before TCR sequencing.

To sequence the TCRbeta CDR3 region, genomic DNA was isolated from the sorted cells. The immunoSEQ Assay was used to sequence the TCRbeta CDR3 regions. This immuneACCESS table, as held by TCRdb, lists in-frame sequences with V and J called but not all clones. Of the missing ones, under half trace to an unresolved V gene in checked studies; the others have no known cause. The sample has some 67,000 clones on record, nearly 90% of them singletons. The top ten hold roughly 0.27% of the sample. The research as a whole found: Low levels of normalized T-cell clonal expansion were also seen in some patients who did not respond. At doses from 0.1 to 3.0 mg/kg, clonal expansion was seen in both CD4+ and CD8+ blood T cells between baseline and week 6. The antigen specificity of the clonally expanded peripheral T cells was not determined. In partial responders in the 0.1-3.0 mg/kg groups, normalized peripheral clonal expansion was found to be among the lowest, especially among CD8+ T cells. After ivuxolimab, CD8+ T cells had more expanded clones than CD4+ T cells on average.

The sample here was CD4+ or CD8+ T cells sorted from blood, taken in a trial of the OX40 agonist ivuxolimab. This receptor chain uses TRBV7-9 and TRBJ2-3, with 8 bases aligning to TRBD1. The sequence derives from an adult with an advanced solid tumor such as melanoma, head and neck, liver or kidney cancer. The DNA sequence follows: TGTGCCAGCAGCTCAGGGACAGGACCCCAGAATACGCAGTATTTT. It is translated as CASSSGTGPQNTQYF. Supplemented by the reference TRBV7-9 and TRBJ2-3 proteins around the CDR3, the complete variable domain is DTGVSQNPRHKITKRGQNVTFRCDPISEHNRLYWYRQTLGQGPEFLTYFQNEAQLEKSRLLSDRFSAERPKGSFSTLEIQRTEQGDSAMYLCASSSGTGPQNTQYFGPGTRLTVL.